Following are 28 T cell receptor beta chains from one sample sequenced in a study of T-cell reconstitution after alpha-beta-depleted transplantation in children. TCRbeta library construction was performed incorporating unique molecular identifiers. TCRdb reanalysed the PCR reads using MiXCR and keeps one entry per CDR3 protein. The repertoire holds 200,000 or so distinct CDR3 sequences, roughly 9.1% seen once, with 35% to 45% in the top ten. This sample comprised PBMCs, mostly from graft donor cells, obtained 360 days after TCRalphabeta/CD19-depleted stem cell transplant. These TCRs come from a male patient aged 2-9 years who had a stem cell transplant for acute myeloid leukemia, so the T cells may come from the graft donor.

This clonotype has only a few counts. The chain carries TRBV5-5 and TRBJ2-2; 8 bases align to TRBD2. In germline, CDR1 is SGHKS, CDR2 YYEKEE (reference sequence). J lost 5 bases, V lost 4 bases, and 7 bases had no gene match. The CDR3 spans 15 residues. For the CDR3, the DNA is TGTGCCAGCAGCCGGGGGGGCGTCTGGACCGGGGAGCTGTTTTTT. Translating it yields CASSRGGVWTGELFF.

V gene TRBV7-2 combines with J gene TRBJ2-1; 7 bases fit TRBD2. CDR1 SGHTA and CDR2 FQGNSA come from the germline V gene. This CDR3 contains 16 residues. The trim removed 5 bases at V and 2 bases at J, leaving 9 bases unmatched. CDR3 region: CASSIQAGTAYNEQFF. The CDR3 DNA reads TGTGCCAGCAGCATCCAAGCGGGGACCGCCTACAATGAGCAGTTCTTC. Variable domain in full (rest from reference TRBV7-2 and TRBJ2-1): GAGVSQSPSNKVTEKGKDVELRCDPISGHTALYWYRQSLGQGLEFLIYFQGNSAPDKSGLPSDRFSAERTGGSVSTLTIQRTQQEDSAVYLCASSIQAGTAYNEQFFGPGTRLTVL.

The sample holds a few counts of this clonotype. The V call is TRBV28, the J call TRBJ2-3; TRBD2 agrees at 11 bases. The CDR3 consists of 21 residues. V shed 5 bases, J shed 2 bases, and the junction held 21 bases outside the gene matches. Germline CDR1 is MDHEN and CDR2 is SYDVKM. DNA of the CDR3: TGTGCCAGCAGTCTCCCCCCCCGTGGATCGGGACTAGCGGAGAACACAGATACGCAGTATTTT. Protein: CASSLPPRGSGLAENTDTQYF.

This rearrangement joins TRBV4-1 to TRBJ2-7; 7 bases map to TRBD2. Germline loops: CDR1 MGHRA, CDR2 YSYEKL. The CDR3 contains 16 residues. V lost 0 bases and J lost 6; bases outside the gene matches: 11. The CDR3 loop reads CASSQEYLAALGEQYF. CDR3 nucleotide sequence: TGCGCCAGCAGCCAAGAATATCTAGCGGCCTTGGGCGAGCAGTACTTC.

This sequence joins TRBV5-6 and TRBJ2-1, with 12 bases aligning to TRBD2. Germline loops: CDR1 SGHDT, CDR2 YYEEEE. This CDR3 spans 16 amino acids. The V and J ends lost 2 bases and 4 bases, in that order; junction bases with no gene match: 4. CDR3 residues: CASSFRTSGVYNEQFF. In DNA, the CDR3 is TGTGCCAGCAGCTTCCGGACTAGCGGGGTGTACAATGAGCAGTTCTTC.

This clonotype was counted ten times or more. The chain links TRBV15 to TRBJ2-1; TRBD1 is a possible D gene (6 bases). The germline V gene has CDR1 LNHNV and CDR2 YYDKDF (reference sequence). This CDR3 region has 18 residues. V gave up 0 bases and J gave up 4 bases, with 19 bases separating them. The CDR3 is CATSRDYPQGGPYNEQFF. As DNA, the CDR3 is TGTGCCACCAGCAGAGATTACCCCCAAGGGGGACCATACAATGAGCAGTTCTTC.

This clonotype was seen only a few times. This chain joins TRBV10-3 and TRBJ1-4, with 8 positions matching TRBD1. V trimming: 6 bases; J trimming: 10 bases; junction bases outside the gene matches: 10. Germline CDR1 ENHRY, CDR2 SYGVKD. This CDR3 comprises 14 residues. The CDR3 reads CAISLQGDFGKLFF. The CDR3 coding sequence is TGTGCCATCAGCTTACAGGGGGACTTTGGAAAACTGTTTTTT.

The V call is TRBV11-2, the J call TRBJ2-3; 11 bases map to TRBD2. Germline lookup yields CDR1 SGHAT and CDR2 FQNNGV. This CDR3 has 18 amino acids. V trimming: 3 bases; J trimming: 7 bases; junction bases outside the gene matches: 15. The CDR3 bases are TGTGCCAGCAGCTTGCCCACCGGAACTAGCGGGAGTCCAAATACGCAGTATTTT. This codes for CASSLPTGTSGSPNTQYF.

V and J are TRBV29-1 and TRBJ1-1, with a tentative D call TRBD1 (6 bases). Trimming took 6 bases from V and 10 from J, leaving 15 bases between them. The V gene's germline CDR1 is SQVTM and CDR2 ANQGSEA. This CDR3 has 11 amino acids. The CDR3 region has the DNA TGCAGCGTAGCAACAGGGTTCGGAGCTTTCTTT. Translation gives CSVATGFGAFF.

A few counts support this clonotype. This chain uses TRBV20-1 with TRBJ2-5, with 12 positions matching TRBD2. The germline CDR1 and CDR2 sequences are DFQATT and SNEGSKA (reference sequence). V shed 5 bases, J shed 3 bases, and the junction held 10 bases outside the gene matches. The CDR3 length is 16 residues. CDR3 in amino acids: CSALPTSGRVKETQYF. The CDR3, as DNA: TGCAGTGCTCTCCCGACTAGCGGGAGAGTCAAAGAGACCCAGTACTTC.

The chain uses TRBV27 and TRBJ2-5; possibly TRBD2 for D (6 bases). Germline CDR1 MNHEY, CDR2 SMNVEV (reference sequence). V was trimmed by 4 bases and J by 4 bases, leaving 34 bases between them. The CDR3 length is 21 residues. The CDR3 DNA sequence: TGTGCCAGCAGTTATAAGGGTTTTCTGTCGGGAGATAAGGAGGGGAGAGAGACCCAGTACTTC. Amino acids: CASSYKGFLSGDKEGRETQYF.

The chain has TRBV4-1 and TRBJ1-6; no clear D. This CDR3 spans 17 amino acids. Germline-derived CDR1 and CDR2 are MGHRA and YSYEKL. The V end was cut by 1 base, the J end by 0 bases, with 10 bases between. CDR3 in DNA: TGCGCCAGCAGCCAAGTTCTCGCGAGCTCCTATAATTCACCCCTCCACTTT. The encoded protein is CASSQVLASSYNSPLHF.

The table lists this clonotype with many counts. The chain couples TRBV12-3 or TRBV12-4 to TRBJ2-5; D gene ambiguous. This CDR3 region has 17 residues. V gave up 6 bases and J gave up 6 bases, with 26 bases separating them. The CDR3 sequence: CASSQRNLGSWNKTQYF. CDR3 sequence (DNA): TGTGCCAGCAGCCAAAGGAATTTGGGGTCTTGGAACAAGACCCAGTACTTC.

This chain joins TRBV29-1 and TRBJ1-2; D is uncertain. V was trimmed by 3 bases and J by 5 bases, leaving 7 bases between them. In germline, CDR1 is SQVTM, CDR2 ANQGSEA. The CDR3 totals 11 residues. The CDR3 loop reads CSVDTGYGYTF. The CDR3 DNA follows: TGCAGCGTTGATACCGGTTATGGCTACACCTTC.

This clonotype has a count of ten or more. V and J are TRBV5-1 and TRBJ2-1; TRBD2 aligns across 9 bases. V lost 0 bases and J lost 8; bases outside the gene matches: 6. Germline lookup yields CDR1 SGHRS and CDR2 YFSETQ. The CDR3 is 15 amino acids. CDR3 in DNA: TGCGCCAGCAGCTTGGCCTCGCGGGGGGGTGATGAGCAGTTCTTC. It specifies CASSLASRGGDEQFF.

There are many counts of this clonotype. The genes are TRBV20-1 and TRBJ2-1, with 7 positions matching TRBD1. Losses at the gene ends were 5 bases for V and 5 bases for J; bases not matched to a gene: 9. CDR1 and CDR2 (germline): DFQATT, SNEGSKA (reference sequence). The CDR3 length is 14 residues. The chain's CDR3 is CSAEGAWLNNEQFF. Here the CDR3 DNA reads TGCAGTGCTGAGGGGGCTTGGCTAAACAATGAGCAGTTCTTC.

V is TRBV12-3 or TRBV12-4 and J is TRBJ1-3, with a possible D match to TRBD1 (6 bases). Trimming shortened V by 3 bases and J by 3 bases, and 9 bases separated the two germline ends. The CDR3 has 14 residues. CDR3 amino acids: CASSFWGRGNTIYF. The CDR3 DNA follows: TGTGCCAGCAGTTTTTGGGGGCGTGGAAACACCATATATTTT.

This clonotype was observed many times. The chain employs TRBV7-9 and TRBJ2-5; a possible D gene is TRBD1 (6 bases). Trimming removed 1 base from V and 3 bases from J, with 9 bases in between. The CDR3 sequence is 14 residues long. CDR1 SEHNR and CDR2 FQNEAQ come from the germline V gene (reference sequence). For the CDR3, the DNA is TGTGCCAGCAGCTTAGAACAGGGAAAAGAGACCCAGTACTTC. Translating gives CASSLEQGKETQYF.

The CDR3 region is CASSLAQLDIQYF. The CDR3 DNA follows: TGCGCCAGCAGCTTGGCTCAGCTGGACATTCAGTACTTC. The chain joins TRBV5-1 to TRBJ2-4; D unresolved. In germline, CDR1 is SGHRS, CDR2 YFSETQ. V lost 0 bases and J 8 bases, leaving 9 bases between the germline ends. The CDR3 spans 13 residues.

This clonotype was recorded at least ten times. V usage is TRBV10-3 and J usage is TRBJ1-4; no clear D gene. CDR1 ENHRY and CDR2 SYGVKD come from the germline V gene. Trimming stripped 4 bases from V and 5 bases from J, with 8 bases between. This CDR3 contains 13 residues. For the CDR3, the DNA is TGTGCCATCAGTGCGGACCCCAATGAAAAACTGTTTTTT. The encoded protein is CAISADPNEKLFF.

This clonotype was seen many times. The V gene is TRBV12-3 or TRBV12-4, the J gene TRBJ2-7, with D possibly being TRBD1 or TRBD2 (5 bases each). This CDR3 contains 15 residues. V lost 6 bases and J lost 0, with 15 bases in between. The CDR3 coding sequence is TGTGCCAGCAGCCTGGACAACGGGATCTCCTACGAGCAGTACTTC. Translating gives CASSLDNGISYEQYF.

This clonotype was seen a few times. The chain couples TRBV18 to TRBJ2-1; D uncertain. Per the germline V gene, CDR1 is KGHSH and CDR2 is LQKENI. Trimming removed 2 bases from V and 0 bases from J, with 8 bases in between. CDR3 length: 15 amino acids. The CDR3 region has the DNA TGTGCCAGCTCACCAGAACCGAGCTCCTACAATGAGCAGTTCTTC. This sequence encodes CASSPEPSSYNEQFF.

This clonotype has just a few counts. V is TRBV11-1 and J is TRBJ1-6; a weak D match, TRBD1 (5 bases). Germline V gene sequence: CDR1 SGHAT, CDR2 FQDESV (reference sequence). Trimming cost V 5 bases and J 10 bases, with 15 bases left between them. The CDR3 consists of 14 residues. CDR3 amino acids: CASSLGVRESPLHF. The CDR3, as DNA: TGTGCCAGCAGCCTGGGGGTCAGGGAGTCACCCCTCCACTTT.

This clonotype has a handful of counts. The V gene is TRBV7-2, the J gene TRBJ1-5; D might be TRBD1 (6 bases). V lost 2 bases and J lost 2, with 16 bases in between. The CDR3 has 17 amino acids. Germline-derived CDR1 and CDR2 are SGHTA and FQGNSA. The chain's CDR3 is CASSLSVGGLGNQPQHF. CDR3 DNA sequence: TGTGCCAGCAGCTTATCCGTTGGGGGGCTAGGCAATCAGCCCCAGCATTTT.

A few counts support this clonotype. The chain employs TRBV5-1 and TRBJ1-2, with D possibly matching TRBD1 (6 bases). Germline assignment: CDR1 SGHRS and CDR2 YFSETQ. Trimming stripped 5 bases from V and 4 bases from J, with 18 bases between. CDR3 size: 15 residues. The CDR3 reads CASRYSGQGIYGYTF. In DNA, the CDR3 is TGCGCCAGCAGATACTCGGGCCAGGGGATCTATGGCTACACCTTC. Using reference TRBV5-1 and TRBJ1-2 for the parts outside the CDR3, the full variable domain is KAGVTQTPRYLIKTRGQQVTLSCSPISGHRSVSWYQQTPGQGLQFLFEYFSETQRNKGNFPGRFSGRQFSNSRSEMNVSTLELGDSALYLCASRYSGQGIYGYTFGSGTRLTVV.

Turning to this clonotype: This clone may be a read error of a much larger clone one base away. This chain joins TRBV28 and TRBJ2-1; 7 positions agree with TRBD2. Germline V gives CDR1 MDHEN, CDR2 SYDVKM. The CDR3 runs to 16 residues. V was clipped by 7 bases and J by 2 bases; unmatched bases: 11. The CDR3 here is CASTNRGGCPYNEQFF. CDR3 DNA: TGTGCCAGCACAAACCGGGGAGGGTGCCCCTACAATGAGCAGTTCTTC.

A few counts support this clonotype. The genes are TRBV12-3 or TRBV12-4 and TRBJ2-5; D not certain. V lost 5 bases to trimming and J lost 0 bases, with 10 bases between them. This CDR3 comprises 14 residues. CDR3 nucleotides: TGTGCCAGCAGTCCCGGACGGGACCAAGAGACCCAGTACTTC. As protein: CASSPGRDQETQYF.

The rearrangement joins TRBV4-1 to TRBJ1-1, with 7 positions matching TRBD1. With V trimmed by 2 bases and J by 1 base, 4 bases remained unmatched. CDR3 length: 15 residues. Germline V gives CDR1 MGHRA, CDR2 YSYEKL. The CDR3 spells CASSQPRTGNTEAFF. The DNA of the CDR3 is TGCGCCAGCAGCCAACCGCGGACAGGGAACACTGAAGCTTTCTTT.